This T cell receptor (beta chain) was documented in a study of blood T cell repertoires in COVID-19. Overall study context: Acute and convalescent COVID-19 samples came from the United States, Italy and Spain.

Generated by immunoSEQ multiplex PCR, the TCRdb table keeps only in-frame clones and is missing some. The sample includes 250,000 to 350,000 clones, around 90% of them seen just once. Categorization into cohorts depended on clinical history that participants reported. Germline CDR1 and CDR2: LGHNA and YSLEER. Germline trimming cut 3 bases from V and 3 bases from J; bases unmatched to any gene: 5. This CDR3 has 15 amino acids. Material for sequencing was PBMCs or T cells enriched from blood (not recorded which). The chain recombines TRBV4-3 with TRBJ1-1; TRBD1 matches at 9 bases. This TCR derives from a man between 60 and 75 years old who had recovered from COVID-19. CDR3 sequence reads: CASSHGTGTDTEAFF. The CDR3 nucleotides read TGCGCCAGCAGCCACGGGACAGGGACTGACACTGAAGCTTTCTTT.